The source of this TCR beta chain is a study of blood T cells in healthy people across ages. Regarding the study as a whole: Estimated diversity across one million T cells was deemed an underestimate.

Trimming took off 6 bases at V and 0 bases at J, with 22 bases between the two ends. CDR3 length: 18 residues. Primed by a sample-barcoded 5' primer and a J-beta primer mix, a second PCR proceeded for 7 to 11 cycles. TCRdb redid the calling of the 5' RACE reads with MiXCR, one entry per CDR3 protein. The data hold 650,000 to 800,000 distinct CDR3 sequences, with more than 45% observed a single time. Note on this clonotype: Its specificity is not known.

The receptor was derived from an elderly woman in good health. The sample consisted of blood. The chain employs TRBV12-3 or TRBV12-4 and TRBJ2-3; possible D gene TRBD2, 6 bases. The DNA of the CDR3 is TGTGCCAGCAGCATCGACTATGCGGGGCGTATTAGCACAGATACGCAGTATTTT. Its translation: CASSIDYAGRISTDTQYF.